Below are 26 T cell receptor beta chains sequenced from a single sample in a study of Tregs in tolerant kidney transplant recipients. Recipients received nonmyeloablative bone marrow transplants from related graft donors, with transient mixed chimerism. Profiling relied on immunoSEQ multiplex PCR, and the TCRdb table lists in-frame clones only, not all of them. In the table there are tens of thousands of clones, around nine tenths of which are singletons. This material consisted of CD4+ T cells from blood (PBMCs), taken 24 months after the transplant. The source is a human patient who received a combined kidney and bone marrow transplant. Some T cells may originate from the graft donor.

The V and J genes are TRBV12-5 and TRBJ1-5; D possibly corresponds to TRBD1 (5 bases). The CDR3 extends over 16 amino acids. Germline CDR1 LGHNT, CDR2 FRNRAP. V was clipped by 4 bases and J by 0 bases, with 13 bases between them. CDR3 DNA sequence: TGTGCTAGTGGTTGGCAGGGCCAACTTAGCAATCAGCCCCAGCATTTT. This translates into CASGWQGQLSNQPQHF. The full variable domain, in which reference TRBV12-5 and TRBJ1-5 provide the parts outside the CDR3, is DARVTQTPRHKVTEMGQEVTMRCQPILGHNTVFWYRQTMMQGLELLAYFRNRAPLDDSGMPKDRFSAEMPDATLATLKIQPSEPRDSAVYFCASGWQGQLSNQPQHFGDGTRLSIL.

The V and J genes are TRBV4-2 and TRBJ2-5, with D possibly TRBD2 on 5 matching bases. The V end was cut by 0 bases, the J end by 7 bases, with 12 bases between. This CDR3 is built from 14 residues. Germline CDR1 and CDR2: LGHNA and YNFKEQ. The CDR3: CASSQDRRIGTQYF. Written as DNA, the CDR3 is TGTGCCAGCAGCCAAGATCGGAGGATCGGGACCCAGTACTTC.

The chain carries TRBV29-1 and TRBJ2-2, with TRBD1 as a possible D gene (6 bases). The V and J ends lost 5 bases and 6 bases respectively, with 13 bases between them. The germline V gene has CDR1 SQVTM and CDR2 ANQGSEA. The CDR3 is 13 amino acids. The CDR3 here is CSVQGRRAGELFF. The CDR3 coding sequence is TGCAGCGTTCAGGGGCGCCGGGCCGGGGAGCTGTTTTTT.

CDR3 in amino acids: CASSLVGATEAFF. Here the CDR3 DNA reads TGCGCCAGCAGCTTGGTGGGGGCAACTGAAGCTTTCTTT. The chain has TRBV5-1 and TRBJ1-1; a possible D gene is TRBD1 (6 bases). The germline V gene has CDR1 SGHRS and CDR2 YFSETQ. Trimming shortened V by 0 bases and J by 5 bases, and 8 bases separated the two germline ends. The CDR3 is 13 residues long.

The genes are TRBV12-5 and TRBJ1-5, with 8 bases that match TRBD1. The germline V gene has CDR1 LGHNT and CDR2 FRNRAP. The CDR3 length is 15 residues. V lost 7 bases and J lost 9; bases outside the gene matches: 14. This chain's CDR3 is CASDTRTGSRGPQHF. The CDR3 DNA reads as TGTGCTAGTGACACCCGGACAGGGTCGAGGGGGCCCCAGCATTTT.

J is TRBJ2-5 and V is TRBV5-1, with D unclear. CDR1 and CDR2 (germline): SGHRS, YFSETQ. The V and J ends lost 2 bases and 2 bases respectively, with 7 bases between them. CDR3 length: 13 residues. In DNA form, the CDR3 reads TGCGCCAGCAGCTTTGGCGGACAAGAGACCCAGTACTTC. This codes for CASSFGGQETQYF.

This rearrangement joins TRBV7-8 to TRBJ1-2; D uncertain. Trimming left V 5 bases short and J 5 bases short, with 15 bases between. Germline V lookup: CDR1 SGHVS, CDR2 FQNEAQ. The CDR3 extends over 14 amino acids. CDR3 protein: CASSPILSLYGYTF. CDR3 coding DNA: TGTGCCAGCAGCCCGATCCTTTCGCTATATGGCTACACCTTC.

The chain carries TRBV7-7 and TRBJ2-1; TRBD2 matches 8 bases. This CDR3 spans 14 amino acids. Losses at the gene ends were 2 bases for V and 7 bases for J; bases not matched to a gene: 4. Germline V gives CDR1 SSHAT, CDR2 FNYEAQ (reference sequence). The chain's CDR3 is CASSLSGGWNEQFF. As DNA, the CDR3 is TGTGCCAGCAGCTTATCGGGGGGGTGGAATGAGCAGTTCTTC.

V usage is TRBV5-4 and J usage is TRBJ1-2, with TRBD1 matching 9 bases. The CDR3 contains 15 residues. After removal of 4 bases from V and 2 bases from J, the junction contained 6 bases not matched to a gene. CDR1 SGHNT and CDR2 YYREEE come from the germline V gene (reference sequence). CDR3 DNA: TGTGCCAGCAGCCCGGAGGGACAGGGCAACTATGGCTACACCTTC. Translation: CASSPEGQGNYGYTF.

The genes are TRBV30 and TRBJ2-1; 9 nucleotides match TRBD2. This CDR3 region has 13 residues. V shed 5 bases and J 3 bases; nucleotides not matched to a gene: 2. Per the germline V gene, CDR1 is GTSNPN and CDR2 is SVGIG (reference sequence). CDR3 protein: CAWGLAFYNEQFF. The DNA for the CDR3 is TGTGCCTGGGGACTAGCGTTCTACAATGAGCAGTTCTTC. The whole variable domain, remainder taken from reference TRBV30 and TRBJ2-1, is SQTIHQWPATLVQPVGSPLSLECTVEGTSNPNLYWYRQAAGRGLQLLFYSVGIGQISSEVPQNLSASRPQDRQFILSSKKLLLSDSGFYLCAWGLAFYNEQFFGPGTRLTVL.

The chain uses TRBV28 and TRBJ2-5; 15 positions match TRBD2. The CDR3 length is 15 residues. Germline-derived CDR1 and CDR2 are MDHEN and SYDVKM. After removal of 5 bases from V and 5 bases from J, the junction contained 3 bases not matched to a gene. The CDR3, as DNA: TGTGCCAGCAGTCCAGGGACTAGCGGGAGGGAGACCCAGTACTTC. Its protein product is CASSPGTSGRETQYF.

The V gene is TRBV13, the J gene TRBJ2-3, with D possibly TRBD1 on 5 matching bases. Germline lookup yields CDR1 PRHDT and CDR2 FYEKMQ (reference sequence). V was cut by 2 bases and J by 2 bases, with 11 bases left in between. This CDR3 is 15 amino acids long. The DNA of the CDR3 is TGTGCCAGCAGCTTAAGGACACTTGACACAGATACGCAGTATTTT. Translation: CASSLRTLDTDTQYF. Supplemented by reference TRBV13 and TRBJ2-3, the full variable domain reads AAGVIQSPRHLIKEKRETATLKCYPIPRHDTVYWYQQGPGQDPQFLISFYEKMQSDKGSIPDRFSAQQFSDYHSELNMSSLELGDSALYFCASSLRTLDTDTQYFGPGTRLTVL.

V gene TRBV4-1 combines with J gene TRBJ2-3; maybe TRBD1 (6 bases). The ends were cut back, 3 bases at V and 1 base at J, with 17 bases in the middle. The CDR3 length is 17 residues. Germline V lookup: CDR1 MGHRA, CDR2 YSYEKL. CDR3 coding DNA: TGCGCCAGCAGCCAGCCTTTCAGGGGAAAAGGCACAGATACGCAGTATTTT. Amino acids: CASSQPFRGKGTDTQYF.

V usage is TRBV7-8 and J usage is TRBJ2-1; 12 bases line up with TRBD2. This CDR3 comprises 15 residues. Germline V gene lookup returns CDR1 SGHVS and CDR2 FQNEAQ. With 5 bases clipped from V and 7 bases from J, the junction kept 6 bases outside the gene matches. The CDR3 DNA reads as TGTGCCAGCAGCGAGGGACTAGCGGGCGAGAATGAGCAGTTCTTC. It encodes CASSEGLAGENEQFF.

The chain joins TRBV27 to TRBJ2-7, with a possible D match to TRBD2 (6 bases). V was clipped by 2 bases and J by 1 base, with 12 bases between them. Germline assignment: CDR1 MNHEY and CDR2 SMNVEV (reference sequence). The CDR3 runs 15 residues. This CDR3 is CASSLPREFSYEQYF. The CDR3 region has the DNA TGTGCCAGCAGTTTACCGCGGGAATTTTCCTACGAGCAGTACTTC.

The chain uses TRBV11-1 and TRBJ2-5; 13 bases are a match to TRBD2. The CDR3 extends over 16 amino acids. The trim removed 3 bases at V and 4 bases at J, leaving 5 bases unmatched. Germline CDR1 SGHAT, CDR2 FQDESV (reference sequence). As DNA, the CDR3 is TGTGCCAGCAGCTTTGGACTAGCGGGAGCCGGAGAGACCCAGTACTTC. Translation gives CASSFGLAGAGETQYF.

The chain combines TRBV18 with TRBJ2-1; TRBD1 matches 9 bases. The V segment lost 8 bases and the J segment 5 bases; nucleotides outside the gene matches: 19. This CDR3 is built from 18 residues. CDR1 is KGHSH, CDR2 LQKENI, per germline. Here the CDR3 DNA reads TGTGCCAGCCGTGCTGGTAACAACCGGGACAGGGAGAACAATGAGCAGTTCTTC. Translation: CASRAGNNRDRENNEQFF.

The chain has TRBV2 and TRBJ1-5; no definite D call. This CDR3 contains 16 residues. From germline, CDR1 is SNHLY and CDR2 FYNNEI. V was trimmed by 6 bases and J by 2 bases, leaving 17 bases between them. CDR3 protein: CASRPRESQGNQPQHF. CDR3 in DNA: TGTGCCAGCAGACCCCGGGAATCCCAGGGCAATCAGCCCCAGCATTTT.

The V gene is TRBV19, the J gene TRBJ2-5, with 9 nucleotides matching TRBD1. Germline CDR1 and CDR2: LNHDA and SQIVND (reference sequence). V was clipped by 3 bases and J by 5 bases; unmatched bases: 10. This CDR3 contains 16 residues. CDR3 sequence reads: CASSMGQGAFGETQYF. The CDR3 nucleotides read TGTGCCAGTAGTATGGGACAGGGCGCCTTTGGGGAGACCCAGTACTTC.

The J gene is TRBJ2-2, the V gene TRBV11-3, with D possibly TRBD1 on 6 matching bases. Germline CDR1 SGHNT, CDR2 YENEEA. V lost 5 bases and J lost 1, with 17 bases in between. The CDR3 consists of 17 residues. Written as DNA, the CDR3 is TGTGCCAGCAGCACTGCCTTTGGACAGATGAACACCGGGGAGCTGTTTTTT. The encoded protein is CASSTAFGQMNTGELFF.

This rearrangement joins TRBV28 to TRBJ1-6, with TRBD1 matching 7 bases. This CDR3 region has 16 residues. Germline CDR1 reads MDHEN; CDR2 reads SYDVKM. The V and J ends lost 5 bases and 0 bases, in that order; junction bases with no gene match: 4. The chain's CDR3 is CASSVTGSSYNSPLHF. The CDR3 coding sequence is TGTGCCAGCAGTGTGACAGGGAGCTCCTATAATTCACCCCTCCACTTT.

The chain carries TRBV7-9 and TRBJ1-1; D ambiguous. Per the germline V gene, CDR1 is SEHNR and CDR2 is FQNEAQ (reference sequence). V lost 5 bases and J 4 bases, leaving 29 bases between the germline ends. The CDR3 is 19 residues long. DNA of the CDR3: TGTGCCAGCAGCCCGGGAACCCTACTTACTCTAGGAACGAGCACTGAAGCTTTCTTT. It codes for CASSPGTLLTLGTSTEAFF.

The V gene is TRBV28, the J gene TRBJ1-5; TRBD1 matches at 7 bases. The V segment lost 2 bases and the J segment 5 bases; nucleotides outside the gene matches: 6. This CDR3 is 15 amino acids long. In germline, CDR1 is MDHEN, CDR2 SYDVKM. CDR3 protein: CASSLADRPDQPQHF. DNA of the CDR3: TGTGCCAGCAGTTTAGCGGACAGGCCGGATCAGCCCCAGCATTTT. Full variable domain (outside the CDR3, taken from reference TRBV28 and TRBJ1-5): DVKVTQSSRYLVKRTGEKVFLECVQDMDHENMFWYRQDPGLGLRLIYFSYDVKMKEKGDIPEGYSVSREKKERFSLILESASTNQTSMYLCASSLADRPDQPQHFGDGTRLSIL.

CDR3 loop: CASSSPSQETQYF. CDR3 in DNA: TGTGCCAGCAGTTCTCCGTCCCAGGAGACCCAGTACTTC. The chain combines TRBV28 with TRBJ2-5, with D uncertain. V was pared by 4 bases and J by 5 bases, with 11 bases between. Germline V gene data show CDR1 as MDHEN and CDR2 as SYDVKM. The CDR3 loop spans 13 amino acids.

The rearrangement joins TRBV7-3 to TRBJ2-1; D is possibly TRBD2 (6 bases). V was trimmed by 6 bases and J by 5 bases, leaving 14 bases between them. The CDR3 runs to 14 residues. Germline CDR1 is SGHTA and CDR2 is FQGTGA. The CDR3 sequence is CASRPAGFDNEQFF. The CDR3 DNA reads TGTGCCAGCAGGCCGGCGGGATTCGACAATGAGCAGTTCTTC.

The chain combines TRBV27 with TRBJ2-1, with 7 bases matching TRBD2. The ends lost 6 bases at V and 6 bases at J; junction bases unmatched: 5. Germline CDR1 and CDR2: MNHEY and SMNVEV (reference sequence). The CDR3 is 13 amino acids. The DNA of the CDR3 is TGTGCCAGCAGGACTAGCTGGGGCAATGAGCAGTTCTTC. Amino acid sequence: CASRTSWGNEQFF.